A single sample gave rise to the 21 T cell receptor beta chains below, sequenced in a study of CD8 T cells in ankylosing spondylitis (dated by TCRdb to about 2017). The antigens these receptors bind are not known. Paper-wide results and their limitations: A TCR beta motif of several highly homologous amino acid variants appeared characteristic of blood from ankylosing spondylitis patients.

Library preparation employed 5' RACE. TCRdb shows the sequencer as Illumina HiSeq 2500. TCRdb trimmed public reads at Q25 via fastp, called clones via MiXCR and kept in-frame beta chains. Rows with one shared CDR3 protein collapse into an entry with the most common genes and DNA. For this sample the table gives 800,000 to 900,000 distinct CDR3 sequences, of which about 11% were detected only once. Just over 0.5% of the sample belongs to the ten largest clones. Sequencing was carried out using blood, either unsorted or a sorted T cell fraction (not recorded which). Receptor source: a male donor with ankylosing spondylitis.

The rearrangement joins TRBV5-1 to TRBJ1-2; D not certain. Trimming removed 0 bases at V and 2 bases at J, with 14 bases between. Looked up from germline, CDR1 is SGHRS and CDR2 is YFSETQ. The CDR3 is 16 amino acids. The DNA for the CDR3 is TGCGCCAGCAGCTTGGGACCGCGGCAGACCAACTATGGCTACACCTTC. Protein product: CASSLGPRQTNYGYTF.

CDR3 in amino acids: CSARVWDLNQPQHF. CDR3 sequence (DNA): TGCAGTGCTAGAGTTTGGGACCTAAATCAGCCCCAGCATTTT. The V gene is TRBV20-1, the J gene TRBJ1-5; D possibly corresponds to TRBD1 (5 bases). Germline loops: CDR1 DFQATT, CDR2 SNEGSKA (reference sequence). The CDR3 consists of 14 residues. Trimming took off 1 base at V and 4 bases at J, with 11 bases between the two ends.

This clonotype was counted only a few times. The J gene is TRBJ2-1, the V gene TRBV6-1; the match to TRBD2 covers 9 bases. After removal of 6 bases from V and 5 bases from J, the junction contained 5 bases not matched to a gene. The CDR3 sequence is 14 residues long. Per the germline V gene, CDR1 is MNHNS and CDR2 is SASEGT. The CDR3 reads CASSRLAEHNEQFF. The CDR3 DNA sequence: TGTGCCAGCAGCCGACTAGCGGAACACAATGAGCAGTTCTTC.

This clonotype was counted between two and nine times. The rearrangement links TRBV20-1 to TRBJ1-4, with D perhaps matching TRBD1 (6 bases). Germline assignment: CDR1 DFQATT and CDR2 SNEGSKA (reference sequence). Trimming removed 6 bases at V and 7 bases at J, with 18 bases between. This CDR3 contains 14 residues. The CDR3 nucleotides are TGCAGTGCCCCGTCCACAGGGCTGGGTGAAAAACTGTTTTTT. It specifies CSAPSTGLGEKLFF.

This clonotype showed up just a few times. The rearrangement links TRBV11-2 to TRBJ2-1; no firm D call. The ends were cut back, 4 bases at V and 9 bases at J, with 16 bases in the middle. Per germline, CDR1 SGHAT and CDR2 FQNNGV. The CDR3 length is 14 residues. Written as DNA, the CDR3 is TGTGCCAGCAGCTCAGAACGGGTATCGAGTGAGCAGTTCTTC. Its protein product is CASSSERVSSEQFF.

This clonotype was detected many times. The chain has TRBV20-1 and TRBJ1-5; D not certain. Trimming stripped 0 bases from V and 2 bases from J, with 8 bases between. CDR1 DFQATT and CDR2 SNEGSKA come from the germline V gene (reference sequence). The CDR3 has 14 residues. This chain's CDR3 is CSARDFPGNQPQHF. DNA of the CDR3: TGCAGTGCTAGAGATTTCCCGGGCAATCAGCCCCAGCATTTT.

V gene TRBV12-3 or TRBV12-4 combines with J gene TRBJ1-1, with no clear D. V was cut by 1 base and J by 6 bases, with 15 bases left in between. The CDR3 contains 15 residues. CDR3 sequence: CASSLGLSSPPEAFF. For the CDR3, the DNA is TGTGCCAGCAGTTTAGGGTTGTCTTCTCCGCCTGAAGCTTTCTTT.

The chain carries TRBV18 and TRBJ2-1; TRBD2 matches at 11 bases. The CDR3 runs 16 residues. CDR1 and CDR2 (germline): KGHSH, LQKENI. After removal of 1 base from V and 5 bases from J, the junction contained 4 bases not matched to a gene. The CDR3 region is CASSPRGTSGNNEQFF. The DNA for the CDR3 is TGTGCCAGCTCACCACGAGGGACTAGCGGAAACAATGAGCAGTTCTTC.

This clonotype was recorded many times. The V and J genes are TRBV6-2 or TRBV6-3 and TRBJ1-5; 8 bases are a match to TRBD1. From germline, CDR1 is MNHEY and CDR2 SVGEGT. V lost 3 bases, J lost 9 bases, and 28 bases stayed unmatched. This CDR3 has 21 amino acids. The CDR3 sequence is CASSYRGGIGTGKRLLRPQHF. CDR3 nucleotides: TGTGCCAGCAGTTATCGGGGTGGGATCGGGACAGGAAAACGCTTGTTACGGCCCCAGCATTTT.

The J gene is TRBJ1-2, the V gene TRBV28; 7 bases line up with TRBD1. Trimming took 2 bases from V and 3 from J; bases not matched to a gene: 6. Germline V gene lookup returns CDR1 MDHEN and CDR2 SYDVKM. The CDR3 contains 15 residues. In DNA, the CDR3 is TGTGCCAGCAGTTTAACCGGCAGGGGGGACTATGGCTACACCTTC. Amino acids: CASSLTGRGDYGYTF.

Ten or more counts support this clonotype. This chain connects TRBV2 to TRBJ2-5; D gene uncertain. Between the trimmed V and J ends, which lost 3 bases and 5 bases, there was a span of 7 bases. Germline V gene data show CDR1 as SNHLY and CDR2 as FYNNEI. The CDR3 consists of 12 residues. CDR3 region: CASSERRETQYF. DNA for the CDR3: TGTGCCAGCAGTGAGCGGCGGGAGACCCAGTACTTC. The variable domain in full, with the rest retrieved from reference TRBV2 and TRBJ2-5, is EPEVTQTPSHQVTQMGQEVILRCVPISNHLYFYWYRQILGQKVEFLVSFYNNEISEKSEIFDDQFSVERPDGSNFTLKIRSTKLEDSAMYFCASSERRETQYFGPGTRLLVL.

Details on this clonotype: In this CDR3 the conserved last residue, phenylalanine or tryptophan, is missing, so a read error is likely. The chain links TRBV4-3 to TRBJ2-7; the D is unclear. Germline V gives CDR1 LGHNA, CDR2 YSLEER. The CDR3 is 13 residues long. CDR3 nucleotide sequence: TGCGCCAGCGGCCAAGATGTACGGTACGAGCAGTACCTC. This codes for CASGQDVRYEQYL.

This clonotype was seen at least ten times. The chain joins TRBV20-1 to TRBJ2-1; a weak D match, TRBD2 (5 bases). The germline V gene encodes CDR1 DFQATT and CDR2 SNEGSKA (reference sequence). The CDR3 is made up of 14 amino acids. V was shortened by 6 bases and J by 5 bases, with 17 bases between the two germline ends. Here the CDR3 DNA reads TGCAGTGCCTCGGACTCCTTTTGGAACAATGAGCAGTTCTTC. It codes for CSASDSFWNNEQFF.

This clonotype appeared a few times. The chain employs TRBV28 and TRBJ1-2, with D possibly matching TRBD1 (5 bases). The CDR3 length is 16 residues. Germline values: CDR1 MDHEN, CDR2 SYDVKM. V was trimmed by 2 bases and J by 4 bases, leaving 17 bases between them. In DNA form, the CDR3 reads TGTGCCAGCAGTTTAGGTGCGGCAGGGAGGACCTATGGCTACACCTTC. Protein: CASSLGAAGRTYGYTF.

Turning to this clonotype: Possible read error: a much larger clone is one base away. The chain uses TRBV15 and TRBJ2-7; tentative D call: TRBD2 (5 bases). There are 15 residues in the CDR3. CDR1 LNHNV and CDR2 YYDKDF come from the germline V gene (reference sequence). DNA for the CDR3: TGTACCACCAGCAGAGATTACGGGAACTCCTACGAGCAGTACTTC. Translated: CTTSRDYGNSYEQYF.

The V and J genes are TRBV6-1 and TRBJ1-2; D is unclear. Per germline, CDR1 MNHNS and CDR2 SASEGT. The CDR3 is 15 amino acids. Trimming pared 6 bases from V and 2 bases from J, leaving 16 bases between. CDR3 residues: CASRGLGGGNYGYTF. DNA of the CDR3: TGTGCCAGCAGGGGCTTAGGAGGTGGGAACTATGGCTACACCTTC.

In its sample, this clonotype was seen many times. This chain joins TRBV10-3 and TRBJ2-1, with 8 bases fitting TRBD1. Losses at the gene ends were 7 bases for V and 6 bases for J; bases not matched to a gene: 11. The length of the CDR3 is 15 residues. Germline CDR1 is ENHRY and CDR2 is SYGVKD. The CDR3 region has the DNA TGTGCCATCAACTCACCTAAAGACAGGGGCAATGAGCAGTTCTTC. Translation: CAINSPKDRGNEQFF.

The chain recombines TRBV20-1 with TRBJ2-5; 14 nucleotides agree with TRBD2. Germline lookup yields CDR1 DFQATT and CDR2 SNEGSKA (reference sequence). This CDR3 spans 16 amino acids. Trimming took 5 bases from V and 3 from J; bases not matched to a gene: 8. The CDR3 nucleotides read TGCAGTGCTGGAAAGACTAGCGGGGGGGCGAAAGAGACCCAGTACTTC. Protein sequence: CSAGKTSGGAKETQYF.

The chain carries TRBV10-2 and TRBJ1-6, with 7 bases that match TRBD1. The CDR3 sequence is 14 residues long. Trimming removed 6 bases from V and 6 bases from J; junction bases left unmatched: 5. The germline V gene encodes CDR1 WSHSY and CDR2 SAAADI. CDR3 region: CASSRDSFNSPLHF. The CDR3 bases are TGCGCCAGCAGCCGGGACAGCTTTAATTCACCCCTCCACTTT.

The sample holds a few counts of this clonotype. The rearrangement uses TRBV7-3 and TRBJ2-1, with D tentatively TRBD1 or TRBD2 (5 bases each). From germline, CDR1 is SGHTA and CDR2 FQGTGA. The V and J ends lost 3 bases and 5 bases respectively, with 14 bases between them. This CDR3 region has 15 residues. The CDR3, as DNA: TGTGCCAGCAGCTTTAGATCCGGGACGGACAATGAGCAGTTCTTC. Protein: CASSFRSGTDNEQFF.

The sample holds a few counts of this clonotype. The chain recombines TRBV2 with TRBJ1-2; D is uncertain. The CDR3 consists of 11 residues. V was pared by 10 bases and J by 7 bases, with 13 bases between. Germline values: CDR1 SNHLY, CDR2 FYNNEI. This CDR3 is CATQYQGGYTF. In DNA form, the CDR3 reads TGTGCCACCCAGTACCAAGGTGGCTACACCTTC.